This entry is about one TCR beta chain. Its antigen is still unknown. The sample originates from a study of beta chain features in type 1 diabetes. Study-level background: Similarity in age, gender and cell yields was seen between patients and healthy donors.

Study-wide results and limits: In comparison with healthy donors, patients had naive, central memory and Treg TCRB repertoires that appeared more similar. Among all four CD4+ subsets, Type 1 diabetes patients had TCRB CDR3s that were moderately but significantly shorter. Patients with type 1 diabetes carried fewer insertions and had more deletions at their VDJ junctions.

Populations isolated by sorting all had purity greater than 95%. The CDR3 extends over 15 amino acids. The V segment lost 2 bases and the J segment 4 bases; nucleotides outside the gene matches: 3. Looked up from germline, CDR1 is SGHNT and CDR2 is YYREEE (reference sequence). Isolated RNA was reverse transcribed in full, so expressed TCRB transcripts were sequenced. Repertoires were generated with immunoSEQ multiplex PCR, while TCRdb's copy carries only in-frame clones and drops some. This sample has approximately 240,000 clones; 15% to 20% occur once, and the top ten carry approximately 0.087%. The receptor was isolated from a man younger than 40 with type 1 diabetes. The specimen sequenced was naive CD4+ T cells from blood. This chain links TRBV5-4 with TRBJ2-1; TRBD2 matches at 10 bases. The CDR3 DNA sequence: TGTGCCAGCAGCTTATCAGCGGGAGGGTACAATGAGCAGTTCTTC. It is translated as CASSLSAGGYNEQFF.